The source of this T cell receptor (beta chain) is a study of shared clonotypes between healthy human individuals (dated by TCRdb to the early 2020s). General notes on the study: A couple of women and a few men aged 18 to 49 years were included in the cohort. Per donor, leukapheresis produced somewhere between about 0.94 and 9.5 billion PBMCs. For each donor, CD4 naive and CD4 memory were each run on three plates, CD8 naive on two plates, and CD8 memory on one plate. To estimate repertoire size and how much clonotype sharing occurs between individuals, the study deeply sequenced the blood TCR repertoires of several healthy adults. To increase sequencing depth and limit assay-specific biases, TCR repertoire library preparation and sequencing were carried out by different laboratories using diverse techniques.

Healthy HIV-negative adults with no recently reported acute infections or vaccinations were included as donors. All donors were Caucasian adults living in Nashville, Tennessee, USA. CD4+ T cells were enriched by magnetic negative selection, after which naive cells were positively selected on CD45RA and the negative fraction was taken as the memory subset. After blood collection by leukapheresis, PBMCs were isolated using Ficoll-Histopaque density gradient centrifugation and then cryopreserved in the vapor phase of liquid nitrogen. Purity and quantity of every magnetically sorted T cell population were checked by analytical flow cytometry. Genomic DNA was isolated from every sorted fraction and measured by UV absorbance on a Nanodrop 2000c. Using the deep immunoSEQ assay, multiplex PCR amplified TCR CDR3 regions from genomic DNA. For each cell subset, the extracted genomic DNA was distributed evenly across all wells of several immunoSEQ 96-well plates, and each plate served as one replicate. Each replicate PCR for sorted subsets received around 0.2 ug genomic DNA, equal to tens of thousands of T cell genomes. Purified libraries were measured with a Qubit 3.0 fluorometer, size-checked on a Bioanalyzer 2100, and measured again with the KAPA Library Quantification kit. A separate single-read 150-cycle Illumina NextSeq 550 flow cell was used to sequence each immunoSEQ 96-well plate. The original pipeline was this. Because the immunoSEQ output held only junctional sequences and lacked quality scores, the filtering could not match the filtering applied to full-length reads. Sequences were annotated with PyIR, a Python wrapper for IgBLAST v1.9, and V/J genes and CDR3 were assigned using IMGT germline references. Any read was removed if the V/J assignment was weak (E-value above 1e-6), the CDR3 was missing, or the read contained stop codons, out-of-frame junctions, or ambiguous translated residues. V3J clonotypes were defined by identical inferred V gene, J gene, and CDR3 amino acid sequence. Percentage overlap between repertoires was computed as shared unique clonotypes divided by the size of the smaller repertoire. Three approaches were used to assess repertoire richness: RTK rarefaction, the Chao1 estimator, and Recon v2.1 estimates of unobserved clonotypes. Generation probabilities were computed with OLGA for all TCRbeta clonotypes obtained by the gDNA method from several donors. TCRdb holds this immuneACCESS table with in-frame rearrangements only. Some clones are missing; in checked studies, unresolved V genes explain under half, and the rest has no known cause. V and J calls and clone size are copied from that table; D and trimming were computed from the DNA. This sample gives under 1,100,000 clones in total; approximately 76% of them show up just once. The top ten constitute approximately 1.5% of the sample.

Comments on this clone: The antigen it recognizes is unknown. Per-base qualities were not stored, and no clone one base away is much larger.

What the work shows at the level of the full study, not this receptor alone: Estimated clonotype richness was generally larger for naive than for memory subsets. Because the study included a small number of donors, the genetic and exposure-history diversity represented was limited. Compared with non-shared clonotypes, clonotypes shared by all four sorted-subset donors had higher generation probabilities. Pairwise subsampling led to the expectation that sequencing depth would affect the degree of clonotype sharing among donors. When a few donors were compared, the shared fraction of clonotypes was about 5% for naive CD4, over 3% for naive CD8, more than 2% for memory CD4, and 0.3% to 0.5% for memory CD8. Incomplete sequencing was indicated by rarefaction of sorted-subset datasets, despite the large sequencing depth. Sampling was restricted to blood, and TCR repertoires in tissue are likely to differ from TCR repertoires in blood.

The CDR3 goes from the cysteine to the phenylalanine over 15 residues. CDR3 DNA only is kept here, 45 bases in frame from base 1. CDR1 and CDR2 (LNHDA, SQIVND) derive from the germline V gene (reference sequence). V is shortened by 7 bases, J by 5 bases, and the region joining them spans 20 bases. This receptor was taken from a young man in good health. The rearrangement combines TRBV19 with TRBJ1-2; no D gene can be assigned with confidence. The sample consisted of memory CD4+ T cells sorted from blood. In the paper's terms, the cell subset or site label means: CD45RA-negative fraction. This receptor has the CDR3 CASNNLGVRFYGYTF. The nucleotide sequence reads as follows: TGTGCCAGTAACAACTTAGGTGTTCGATTTTATGGCTACACCTTC.